The T cell receptor beta chain described here comes from a study of T cells in Graves' hyperthyroidism and ophthalmopathy. Germline V gene sequence: CDR1 KGHDR, CDR2 SFDVKD. The CDR3 extends over 15 amino acids. Trimming removed 3 bases from V and 10 bases from J; junction bases left unmatched: 11. Amplified TCR beta CDR3 regions derived from RNA transcripts. The HTBI set primed first-round TCR CDR3 RT-PCR. TCRdb re-called the multiplex PCR reads with MiXCR, one entry per CDR3 protein. This table has hundreds of thousands of distinct CDR3 sequences, 40% to 55% appearing once. Sequenced material: peripheral blood or thyroid tissue (not recorded which). The TCR sequence derives from an adult man with Graves' disease, either hyperthyroidism or ophthalmopathy (not recorded which). This sequence joins TRBV24-1 and TRBJ1-2; 9 bases are a match to TRBD1. The DNA for the CDR3 is TGTGCCACCAGTGATACCCGGACAGGGGAGCATGACTACACCTTC. It codes for CATSDTRTGEHDYTF.